These T cell receptor beta chains were read from a single sample in a study of blood T cells in healthy people across ages. TCRdb re-called the 5' RACE reads through MiXCR, storing one row per CDR3 protein. The repertoire holds 1.5 million to 2 million distinct CDR3 sequences, with about two fifths as singletons. Sequenced material: blood. Every receptor here comes from a human donor in good health. The CDR3 runs from the conserved cysteine through the conserved F or W. The D gene is left open where the match is weak. Expanded clones get a size class; other rows say once, few or many, or leave the size out.

V gene	J gene	D gene	clone size	CDR3 DNA	CDR3 protein
TRBV7-9	TRBJ1-1	-	-	TGTGCCAGCAGTATCTTTGAGAACACTGAAGCTTTCTTT	CASSIFENTEAFF
TRBV11-2	TRBJ2-5	-	-	-	CASTSWGNQPQHFGDGTLEETQYF
TRBV6-1	TRBJ2-7	-	-	TGTGCCAGCAGCCCACAAAGGTGGGAGGTACTAAGCTCCTACGAGCAGTACTTC	CASSPQRWEVLSSYEQYF
TRBV4-1	TRBJ2-1	-	-	TGCGCCAGCAGCCCCGGGGTAGCCTACGAGCAGTTCTTC	CASSPGVAYEQFF
TRBV20-1	TRBJ2-7	TRBD2	-	TGCAGTGCTCAAGACCCAAGCGGGGGCTCCTACGAGCAGTACTTC	CSAQDPSGGSYEQYF
TRBV10-3	TRBJ2-3	TRBD2	few	TGTGCCATCGGGAACGGGGACTACTATACGCAGTATTTT	CAIGNGDYYTQYF
TRBV5-1	TRBJ1-2	TRBD1	few	TGCGCCAGCAGCGAAGGGGGGACAGCGGAGTATGGCTACACCTTC	CASSEGGTAEYGYTF
TRBV7-2	TRBJ2-1	TRBD2	-	TGTGCCAGCAGCTTAGTAGTATGGACTAGCGGGTACAATGAGCAGTTCTTC	CASSLVVWTSGYNEQFF
TRBV5-1	TRBJ2-7	-	-	TGCGCCAGCAGCTCCGTAGTTTCGCGCATTGGGGGGAGCGAGCAGTACTTC	CASSSVVSRIGGSEQYF
TRBV7-6	TRBJ2-3	TRBD1	many	TGTGCCAGCAGCAAGACAGGGGTGATCGAAGATACGCAGTATTTT	CASSKTGVIEDTQYF
TRBV7-9	TRBJ1-5	-	many	TGTGCCAGCAGCCCCCCCGGGGGTAGCAATCAGCCCCAGCATTTT	CASSPPGGSNQPQHF
TRBV6-2/TRBV6-3	TRBJ2-5	TRBD1	-	TGTGCCAGCAGACCCTTGGACAGGGGACAAGAGACCCAGTACTTC	CASRPLDRGQETQYF
TRBV6-5	TRBJ1-1	TRBD1	-	TGTGCCAGCAGTTACGGACAGGGCATGAACACTGAAGCTTTCTTT	CASSYGQGMNTEAFF
TRBV28	TRBJ2-5	-	-	TGTGCTCTAGGCGGGGAAGAGACCCAGTACTTC	CALGGEETQYF
TRBV27	TRBJ2-7	-	-	TGTGCCAGCAGTCCCCGGGACATCGGTTCGGGGGAGCAGTACTTC	CASSPRDIGSGEQYF
TRBV5-1	TRBJ2-5	-	-	TGCGCCAGCAGCAATCAGGGAAGCGAGACCCAGTACTTC	CASSNQGSETQYF
TRBV3-1	TRBJ2-5	-	-	TGTGCCAGCAGCCAACAACGGATTGGCCAAGAGACCCAGTACTTC	CASSQQRIGQETQYF
TRBV12-5	TRBJ2-3	-	few	TGTGCTAGTGGCCTCGACACTCTAAGGACTAGCACAGATACGCAGTATTTT	CASGLDTLRTSTDTQYF
TRBV2	TRBJ2-7	TRBD1	-	TGTGCCAGCAGTGAAGCGAAGACAGGGACCTACGAGCAGTACTTC	CASSEAKTGTYEQYF
TRBV9	TRBJ2-1	TRBD1	-	TGTGCCAGCAGCCCGACAGGGGTGGATGAGCAGTTCTTC	CASSPTGVDEQFF
TRBV20-1	TRBJ1-2	-	-	TGCAGTGCTAGAGAGGGGCCGTACCTTAGGGGCTACACCTTC	CSAREGPYLRGYTF
TRBV4-1	TRBJ2-5	TRBD1	-	TGCGCCAGCAGCCAAGGGGGACAGCCGTACCAAGAGACCCAGTACTTC	CASSQGGQPYQETQYF
TRBV4-3	TRBJ2-5	-	-	TGCGCCAGCAGCCAACAGGGATTCACAGAGACCCAGTACTTC	CASSQQGFTETQYF
TRBV28	TRBJ2-7	-	-	TGTGGCAGCAGGGACTTGAGTCGGGGGCCCTACGAGCAGTACTTC	CGSRDLSRGPYEQYF
TRBV7-9	TRBJ2-5	-	-	TGTGCCAGCAGCCGATCGGCAGCACCGGGAGAGACCCAGTACTTC	CASSRSAAPGETQYF
TRBV7-3	TRBJ2-7	-	many	TGTGCCAGCAGCTTGGCGACCGGGGGATTGGACGAGCAGTACTTC	CASSLATGGLDEQYF
TRBV4-2	TRBJ2-7	-	few	TGTGCCAGCAGCCAAGATGCGGAGGGAGCGCGCGAGCAGTACTTC	CASSQDAEGAREQYF
TRBV29-1	TRBJ2-3	-	-	TGCAGCGTTGCGGGTCAGTTGACAGATACGCAGTATTTT	CSVAGQLTDTQYF
TRBV5-6	TRBJ2-7	-	-	TGTGCCAGCAGGCGAATTAGAGAGGGGCTATACGAGCAGTACTTC	CASRRIREGLYEQYF
TRBV6-5	TRBJ2-1	TRBD2	-	TGTGCCAGCGCTCCTAGCGGGGGGGCCGGTGAGCAGTTCTTC	CASAPSGGAGEQFF
TRBV15	TRBJ2-4	-	few	TGTGCCACCAGCAGAGAGCTAGCGAGGAACATTCAGTACTTC	CATSRELARNIQYF
TRBV29-1	TRBJ1-5	-	-	TGCAGCGTTATCCTCCGGGGGTACAATCAGCCCCAGCATTTT	CSVILRGYNQPQHF
TRBV12-3/TRBV12-4	TRBJ2-7	TRBD1	few	TGTGCCAGCAGTTTTAGGGGGACAGGGAAACGTTACGAGCAGTACTTC	CASSFRGTGKRYEQYF
TRBV19	TRBJ2-1	TRBD1	-	TGTGCCGGTAGTCACGGCGGGACAGGGGAATACAATGAGCAGTTCTTC	CAGSHGGTGEYNEQFF
TRBV28	TRBJ2-7	-	-	TGTGCCAGCAGTTTAAGCGAAAGGACCTACGAGCAGTACTTC	CASSLSERTYEQYF
TRBV6-5	TRBJ2-1	-	-	TGTGCCAGCAGTGCCCGGGACCCTCACAATGAGCAGTTCTTC	CASSARDPHNEQFF
TRBV28	TRBJ1-2	-	-	TGTGCCAGCAGTTTCTACGGAGCGACTAACTATGGCTACACCTTC	CASSFYGATNYGYTF
TRBV28	TRBJ2-5	TRBD2	-	TGTGCCAGCATTGGGTCAGCGGGGATTGGGGAGACCCAGTACTTC	CASIGSAGIGETQYF
TRBV7-9	TRBJ1-2	-	-	TGTGCCAGCAGCTTAGACCTGACAGATACTCTCTATGGCTACACCTTC	CASSLDLTDTLYGYTF
TRBV12-3/TRBV12-4	TRBJ2-5	-	-	TGTGCCAGCAGTTTCCGACAGAACCAAGAGACCCAGTACTTC	CASSFRQNQETQYF
TRBV6-5	TRBJ1-2	TRBD1	-	TGTGCCAGCAGTTACTCGCAAGCCGGGACAGGCTATGGCTACACCTTC	CASSYSQAGTGYGYTF
TRBV3-1	TRBJ2-3	TRBD1	-	TGTGCCAGCAGCCAAGATAGGGGGCCGGCAGATACGCAGTATTTT	CASSQDRGPADTQYF
TRBV19	TRBJ1-5	TRBD1	-	TGTGCCAGTAGTATAAGCGGGGCAGGGGGAACGAAAGATCAGCCCCAGCATTTT	CASSISGAGGTKDQPQHF
TRBV29-1	TRBJ2-7	TRBD2	-	TGCAGCGCTGTGTATTTGACTAGCGGCCACTACGAGCAGTACTTC	CSAVYLTSGHYEQYF